The present T cell receptor beta chain was sequenced within a study of PD-L1 blockade in urothelial cancer. Study as a whole: Of some 30 patients, twenty-five were males with bladder-origin urothelial cancer. Blood analysis occurred 3 weeks (second dose) and 6 weeks after treatment start. Study results and caveats: Tumor-associated clones in blood expanded more at 3 weeks in durable-benefit patients.

Trimming cost V 0 bases and J 3 bases; bases outside gene matches: 8. Germline CDR1 MNHNY, CDR2 SVGAGI (reference sequence). The CDR3 runs 16 residues. The time point is: pretreatment peripheral blood. Each patient gave between 1 and 8 samples of peripheral blood mononuclear cells, which were collected pretreatment and during treatment. Generated by immunoSEQ multiplex PCR, the TCRdb table keeps only in-frame clones and is missing some. The sample lists 86,000 or so clones; more than 75% were seen once. As for this clone: The antigen is undetermined.

This rearrangement joins TRBV6-6 to TRBJ2-7; 7 positions agree with TRBD1. This TCR came from a man in his fifties or sixties with urothelial cancer. Sequencing was performed on PBMCs, taken around atezolizumab (anti-PD-L1) treatment. CDR3 in amino acids: CASSYSSQGVRYEQYF. CDR3 nucleotide sequence: TGTGCCAGCAGTTACTCGAGCCAGGGGGTTCGCTACGAGCAGTACTTC.